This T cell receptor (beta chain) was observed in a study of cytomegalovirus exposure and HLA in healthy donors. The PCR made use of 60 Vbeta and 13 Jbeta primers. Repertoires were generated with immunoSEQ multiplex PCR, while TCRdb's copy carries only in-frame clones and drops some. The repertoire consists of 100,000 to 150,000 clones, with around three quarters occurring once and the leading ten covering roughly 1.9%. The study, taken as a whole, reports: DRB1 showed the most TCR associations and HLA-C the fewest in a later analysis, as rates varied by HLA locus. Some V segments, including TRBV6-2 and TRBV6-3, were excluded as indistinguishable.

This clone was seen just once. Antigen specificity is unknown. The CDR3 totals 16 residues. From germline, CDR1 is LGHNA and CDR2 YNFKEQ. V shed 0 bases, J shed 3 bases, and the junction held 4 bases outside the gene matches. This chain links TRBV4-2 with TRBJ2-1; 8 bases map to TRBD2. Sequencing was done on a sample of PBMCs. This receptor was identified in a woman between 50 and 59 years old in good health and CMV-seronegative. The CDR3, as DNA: TGTGCCAGCAGCCAAGAAACTAGCGGTTTCTACAATGAGCAGTTCTTC. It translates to CASSQETSGFYNEQFF.